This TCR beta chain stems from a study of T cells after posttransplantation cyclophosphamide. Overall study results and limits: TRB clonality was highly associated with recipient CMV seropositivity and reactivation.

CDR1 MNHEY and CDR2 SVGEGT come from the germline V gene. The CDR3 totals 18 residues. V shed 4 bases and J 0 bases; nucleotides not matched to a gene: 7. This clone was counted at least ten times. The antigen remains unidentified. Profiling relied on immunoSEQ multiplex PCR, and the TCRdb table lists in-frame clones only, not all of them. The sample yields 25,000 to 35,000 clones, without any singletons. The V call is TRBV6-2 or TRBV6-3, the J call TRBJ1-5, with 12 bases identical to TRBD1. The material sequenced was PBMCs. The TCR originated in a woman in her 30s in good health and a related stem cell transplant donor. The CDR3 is CASSFPGTGGVSNQPQHF. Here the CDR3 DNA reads TGTGCCAGCAGTTTCCCCGGGACAGGGGGCGTTAGCAATCAGCCCCAGCATTTT.